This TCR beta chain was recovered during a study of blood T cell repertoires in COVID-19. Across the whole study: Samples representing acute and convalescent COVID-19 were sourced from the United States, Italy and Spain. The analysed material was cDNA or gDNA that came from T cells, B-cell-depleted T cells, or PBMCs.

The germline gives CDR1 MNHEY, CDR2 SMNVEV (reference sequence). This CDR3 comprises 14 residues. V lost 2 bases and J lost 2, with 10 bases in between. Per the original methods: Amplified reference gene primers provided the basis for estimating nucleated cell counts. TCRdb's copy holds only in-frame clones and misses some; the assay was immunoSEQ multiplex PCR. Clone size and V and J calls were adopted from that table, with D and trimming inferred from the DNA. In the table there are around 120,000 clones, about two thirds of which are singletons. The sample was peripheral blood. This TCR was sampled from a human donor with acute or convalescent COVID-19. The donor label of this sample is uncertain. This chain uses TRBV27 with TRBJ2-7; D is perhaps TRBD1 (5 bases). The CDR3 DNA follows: TGTGCCAGCAGTTTACGGAGACAGCCCTACGAGCAGTACTTC. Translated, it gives CASSLRRQPYEQYF.